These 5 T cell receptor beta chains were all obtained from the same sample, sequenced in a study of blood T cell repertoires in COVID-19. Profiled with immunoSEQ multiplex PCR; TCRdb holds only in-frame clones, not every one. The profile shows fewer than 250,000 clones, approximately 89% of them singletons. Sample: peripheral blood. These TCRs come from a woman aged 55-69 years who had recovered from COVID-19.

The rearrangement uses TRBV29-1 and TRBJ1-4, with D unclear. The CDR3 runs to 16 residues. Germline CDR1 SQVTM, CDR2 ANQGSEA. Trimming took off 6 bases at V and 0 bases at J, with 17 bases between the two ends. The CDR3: CSVVGISGATNEKLFF. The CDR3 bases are TGCAGCGTCGTTGGGATTTCCGGGGCAACTAATGAAAAACTGTTTTTT.

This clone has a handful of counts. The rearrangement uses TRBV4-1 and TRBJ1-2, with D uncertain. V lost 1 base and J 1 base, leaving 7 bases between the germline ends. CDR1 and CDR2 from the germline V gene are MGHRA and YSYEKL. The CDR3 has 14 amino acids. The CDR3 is CASSQGQNNYGYTF. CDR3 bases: TGCGCCAGCAGCCAAGGGCAGAATAACTATGGCTACACCTTC.

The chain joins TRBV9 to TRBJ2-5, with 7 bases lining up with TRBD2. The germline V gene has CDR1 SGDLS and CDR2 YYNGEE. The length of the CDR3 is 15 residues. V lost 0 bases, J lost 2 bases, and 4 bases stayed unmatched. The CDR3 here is CASSVGGGPQETQYF. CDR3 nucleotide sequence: TGTGCCAGCAGCGTAGGCGGGGGACCTCAAGAGACCCAGTACTTC.

CDR3 protein: CASSIDQRSNQPQHF. CDR3 DNA: TGTGCCAGTAGTATAGATCAGCGGAGCAATCAGCCCCAGCATTTT. The J gene is TRBJ1-5, the V gene TRBV19; D ambiguous. The CDR3 is 15 amino acids. Per germline, CDR1 LNHDA and CDR2 SQIVND (reference sequence). Trimming removed 0 bases at V and 1 base at J, with 7 bases between.

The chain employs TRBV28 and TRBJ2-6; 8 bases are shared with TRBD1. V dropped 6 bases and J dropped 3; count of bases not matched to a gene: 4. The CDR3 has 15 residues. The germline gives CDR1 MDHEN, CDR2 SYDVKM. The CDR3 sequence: CASRTGVSGANVLTF. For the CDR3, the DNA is TGTGCCAGCAGGACAGGGGTTAGTGGGGCCAACGTCCTGACTTTC.